These 24 T cell receptor beta chains came from one sample sequenced in a study of blood T cell repertoires in COVID-19. Here immunoSEQ multiplex PCR was the method, and the copy in TCRdb shows in-frame clones only, minus some. The table includes hundreds of thousands of clones, approximately 86% detected once. The sample taken for sequencing was peripheral blood. The receptors originated from a man in his 70s with acute or convalescent COVID-19.

The chain couples TRBV11-3 to TRBJ2-5; TRBD2 is a possible D gene (6 bases). The CDR3 length is 16 residues. Between the trimmed V and J ends, which lost 5 bases and 1 base, there was a span of 17 bases. The germline CDR1 and CDR2 sequences are SGHNT and YENEEA. The CDR3, as DNA: TGTGCCAGCAGCAGGGGCCGCTCTAGCGCCCAAGAGACCCAGTACTTC. This translates into CASSRGRSSAQETQYF. Variable domain in full (rest from reference TRBV11-3 and TRBJ2-5): EAGVVQSPRYKIIEKKQPVAFWCNPISGHNTLYWYLQNLGQGPELLIRYENEEAVDDSQLPKDRFSAERLKGVDSTLKIQPAELGDSAVYLCASSRGRSSAQETQYFGPGTRLLVL.

The V and J genes are TRBV7-2 and TRBJ2-1; D gene uncertain. This CDR3 spans 11 amino acids. V lost 4 bases and J 10 bases, leaving 8 bases between the germline ends. Germline values: CDR1 SGHTA, CDR2 FQGNSA. The CDR3 sequence is CASSSYWEQFF. CDR3 DNA: TGTGCCAGCAGCTCCTACTGGGAGCAGTTCTTC.

The chain joins TRBV27 to TRBJ2-7, with D unclear. This CDR3 region has 13 residues. V lost 0 bases and J lost 7, with 10 bases in between. The germline V gene has CDR1 MNHEY and CDR2 SMNVEV (reference sequence). CDR3 sequence: CASSLSLTNEQYF. The CDR3 nucleotides read TGTGCCAGCAGTTTATCCCTTACAAATGAGCAGTACTTC.

CDR3 nucleotides: TGTGCCAGCCGGCCGGCGGGCGTTTCCTACGAGCAGTACTTC. Translated, it gives CASRPAGVSYEQYF. The V call is TRBV7-2, the J call TRBJ2-7; D is possibly TRBD2 (5 bases). The CDR3 is 14 residues long. V was cut by 8 bases and J by 1 base, with 15 bases left in between. CDR1 SGHTA and CDR2 FQGNSA come from the germline V gene.

The J gene is TRBJ1-5, the V gene TRBV5-1; 8 bases agree with TRBD1. V lost 1 base, J lost 7 bases, and 4 bases stayed unmatched. Germline CDR1 reads SGHRS; CDR2 reads YFSETQ. The CDR3 spans 14 residues. CDR3 bases: TGCGCCAGCAGCTTGACAGGGGGATTGCAGCCCCAGCATTTT. Translation gives CASSLTGGLQPQHF.

This chain links TRBV6-5 with TRBJ2-5, with D perhaps TRBD1 (6 bases). CDR3 length: 15 residues. The V end was cut by 2 bases, the J end by 2 bases, with 12 bases between. Germline CDR1 MNHEY, CDR2 SVGAGI. CDR3 in amino acids: CASSYEGTTQETQYF. CDR3 nucleotides: TGTGCCAGCAGTTACGAAGGGACAACTCAAGAGACCCAGTACTTC.

The count of this clone is one. This chain joins TRBV27 and TRBJ1-1; D uncertain. The CDR3 length is 15 residues. The V end was cut by 6 bases, the J end by 4 bases, with 18 bases between. Germline values: CDR1 MNHEY, CDR2 SMNVEV (reference sequence). CDR3 DNA: TGTGCCAGCAGATTTGGGAGGAATCTTGCCACTGAAGCTTTCTTT. It yields the protein CASRFGRNLATEAFF.

The chain has TRBV3-1 (or the pseudogene TRBV3-2) and TRBJ1-6; 7 bases line up with TRBD1. V trimming: 5 bases; J trimming: 7 bases; junction bases outside the gene matches: 8. The CDR3 runs 15 residues. CDR1 is LGHDT, CDR2 YNNKEL, per germline (reference sequence). The CDR3, as DNA: TGTGCCAGCAGCAACCGACAGGGTGAGAATTCACCCCTCCACTTT. Its protein product is CASSNRQGENSPLHF.

V usage is TRBV27 and J usage is TRBJ1-5, with 9 bases that match TRBD1. The V gene end was trimmed by 0 bases and the J gene end by 4 bases; junction bases not matched to a gene: 10. Germline values: CDR1 MNHEY, CDR2 SMNVEV (reference sequence). This CDR3 is 18 amino acids long. The CDR3 protein is CASSLSGQGSLLNQPQHF. In DNA, the CDR3 is TGTGCCAGCAGTTTATCGGGACAGGGTTCTTTATTGAATCAGCCCCAGCATTTT.

The chain combines TRBV12-3 or TRBV12-4 with TRBJ1-5, with 7 positions matching TRBD1. The CDR3 runs 13 residues. J gave up 4 bases and V 6 bases, and 3 bases lay outside the gene matches. CDR3 in amino acids: CASRTGQNQPQHF. CDR3 nucleotide sequence: TGTGCCAGCAGGACGGGACAGAATCAGCCCCAGCATTTT.

Comment on this clone: This sample also contains other DNA sequences that code for the same CDR3. The V call is TRBV5-1, the J call TRBJ2-1; 7 positions agree with TRBD1. V was clipped by 0 bases and J by 3 bases; unmatched bases: 3. The CDR3 covers 15 residues. Germline V gene data show CDR1 as SGHRS and CDR2 as YFSETQ. CDR3 DNA: TGCGCCAGCAGCTTGGAGGGGGCTGGCTACAATGAGCAGTTCTTC. Translation gives CASSLEGAGYNEQFF.

V gene TRBV3-1 (or the pseudogene TRBV3-2) combines with J gene TRBJ2-1, with 10 bases aligning to TRBD2. The CDR3 is 15 residues long. J gave up 6 bases and V 2 bases, and 4 bases lay outside the gene matches. CDR1 is LGHDT and CDR2 is YNNKEL in the germline V gene (reference sequence). In nucleotides, the CDR3 is TGTGCCAGCAGCCAATGGAGGACTAGCGGCAATGAGCAGTTCTTC. Protein sequence: CASSQWRTSGNEQFF.

This chain connects TRBV14 to TRBJ2-2; 11 bases map to TRBD2. V was clipped by 5 bases and J by 2 bases; unmatched bases: 4. CDR1 is SGHDN, CDR2 FVKESK, per germline. This CDR3 has 16 amino acids. The CDR3 DNA reads as TGTGCCAGCAGCACCCTAGCGGGAGGTAACACCGGGGAGCTGTTTTTT. It specifies CASSTLAGGNTGELFF.

The V gene is TRBV28, the J gene TRBJ1-1; D gene unclear. Per the germline V gene, CDR1 is MDHEN and CDR2 is SYDVKM. The CDR3 is 13 amino acids. With 3 bases removed from V and 7 bases from J, the gap between germline ends came to 12 bases. The CDR3 here is CASSLWSEDEAFF. The CDR3 DNA reads as TGTGCCAGCAGTTTGTGGTCGGAGGATGAAGCTTTCTTT.

The chain links TRBV5-1 to TRBJ1-4, with D maybe TRBD1 (5 bases). CDR3 length: 15 amino acids. Germline CDR1 reads SGHRS; CDR2 reads YFSETQ. V was pared by 4 bases and J by 8 bases, with 18 bases between. CDR3 residues: CASSPEAGLREKLFF. In nucleotides, the CDR3 is TGCGCCAGCAGCCCGGAAGCAGGGCTCAGGGAAAAACTGTTTTTT. Complete variable domain (other parts from reference TRBV5-1 and TRBJ1-4): KAGVTQTPRYLIKTRGQQVTLSCSPISGHRSVSWYQQTPGQGLQFLFEYFSETQRNKGNFPGRFSGRQFSNSRSEMNVSTLELGDSALYLCASSPEAGLREKLFFGSGTQLSVL.

This chain joins TRBV5-1 and TRBJ2-2; no definite D call. V was pared by 0 bases and J by 0 bases, with 6 bases between. The CDR3 extends over 15 amino acids. The germline CDR1 and CDR2 sequences are SGHRS and YFSETQ. CDR3: CASSLDPTNTGELFF. The DNA of the CDR3 is TGCGCCAGCAGCTTGGACCCTACGAACACCGGGGAGCTGTTTTTT. Drawing the rest from reference TRBV5-1 and TRBJ2-2, the complete variable domain is KAGVTQTPRYLIKTRGQQVTLSCSPISGHRSVSWYQQTPGQGLQFLFEYFSETQRNKGNFPGRFSGRQFSNSRSEMNVSTLELGDSALYLCASSLDPTNTGELFFGEGSRLTVL.

The chain recombines TRBV10-3 with TRBJ2-7, with TRBD1 matching 7 bases. V was pared by 6 bases and J by 2 bases, with 7 bases of the junction left unmatched. The CDR3 loop spans 14 amino acids. Looked up from germline, CDR1 is ENHRY and CDR2 is SYGVKD. CDR3: CAISSRQGTYEQYF. CDR3 bases: TGTGCCATCAGCTCTCGACAGGGAACCTACGAGCAGTACTTC.

V gene TRBV6-5 combines with J gene TRBJ2-7; maybe TRBD2 (5 bases). Germline CDR1 is MNHEY and CDR2 is SVGAGI. CDR3 length: 16 residues. Between the trimmed V and J ends, which lost 0 bases and 2 bases, there was a span of 14 bases. CDR3 residues: CASSYSRVASTYEQYF. The CDR3 DNA reads as TGTGCCAGCAGTTACTCGAGGGTAGCGAGTACCTACGAGCAGTACTTC.

The chain joins TRBV30 to TRBJ2-7, with 7 positions matching TRBD2. Trimming at V came to 0 bases and at J to 0 bases, leaving 5 bases not matched to a gene. The CDR3 length is 15 residues. The germline CDR1 and CDR2 sequences are GTSNPN and SVGIG (reference sequence). The DNA for the CDR3 is TGTGCCTGGAGTGTGTTTGGCGGGAGCTCCTACGAGCAGTACTTC. Translation: CAWSVFGGSSYEQYF.

The chain uses TRBV9 and TRBJ1-4, with a weak D call TRBD1 (5 bases). Trimming shortened V by 0 bases and J by 8 bases, and 11 bases separated the two germline ends. In germline, CDR1 is SGDLS, CDR2 YYNGEE. CDR3 size: 14 residues. The CDR3 spells CASSVGQGREKLFF. CDR3 sequence (DNA): TGTGCCAGCAGCGTAGGGCAGGGCAGAGAAAAACTGTTTTTT.

The rearrangement joins TRBV2 to TRBJ2-3; no reliable D call. Per germline, CDR1 SNHLY and CDR2 FYNNEI. With 4 bases removed from V and 6 bases from J, the gap between germline ends came to 8 bases. The length of the CDR3 is 12 residues. The CDR3 here is CASSVFRDTQYF. The CDR3 DNA follows: TGTGCCAGCAGTGTTTTCCGGGATACGCAGTATTTT.

This clone was detected a few times. In nucleotides, the CDR3 is TGTGCCAGCAGCGAGGGGGCCTTCTATGGCTACACCTTC. Its protein is CASSEGAFYGYTF. This chain joins TRBV9 and TRBJ1-2; TRBD1 agrees at 7 bases. This CDR3 spans 13 amino acids. Per germline, CDR1 SGDLS and CDR2 YYNGEE. Germline trimming cut 3 bases from V and 4 bases from J; bases unmatched to any gene: 3.

The chain employs TRBV7-9 and TRBJ1-1; D perhaps matches TRBD1 (5 bases). V dropped 5 bases and J dropped 4 bases, with 20 bases sitting between them. Per germline, CDR1 SEHNR and CDR2 FQNEAQ (reference sequence). This CDR3 contains 16 residues. CDR3 DNA: TGTGCCAGCAGCCCAAGGGAGGGGATGTTCGCCACTGAAGCTTTCTTT. This codes for CASSPREGMFATEAFF. The complete variable domain, with remaining parts taken from reference TRBV7-9 and TRBJ1-1, reads DTGVSQNPRHKITKRGQNVTFRCDPISEHNRLYWYRQTLGQGPEFLTYFQNEAQLEKSRLLSDRFSAERPKGSFSTLEIQRTEQGDSAMYLCASSPREGMFATEAFFGQGTRLTVV.

Many counts were recorded for this clone. The CDR3 protein is CASSPEGGTFQETQYF. The CDR3 DNA reads TGCGCCAGCAGCCCGGAAGGGGGTACTTTCCAAGAGACCCAGTACTTC. The chain carries TRBV4-1 and TRBJ2-5; D perhaps matches TRBD1 (6 bases). This CDR3 is 16 amino acids long. The V gene's germline CDR1 is MGHRA and CDR2 YSYEKL. Trimming left V 4 bases short and J 1 base short, with 16 bases between.